This TCR beta chain came from a study of blood T cell repertoires in COVID-19. Study-wide background: From T cells, B-cell-depleted T cells, or PBMCs came the material, which was cDNA or gDNA.

The method was immunoSEQ multiplex PCR; TCRdb's version includes in-frame clones alone and lacks a portion of them. The table lists 140,000 to 150,000 clones, 80% of them singletons. CDR3 size: 14 residues. V was clipped by 2 bases and J by 6 bases, with 10 bases between them. Germline V CDR1 and CDR2: LGHDT, YNNKEL (reference sequence). The sequence derives from a man between 65 and 79 years old who had recovered from COVID-19. This chain connects TRBV3-1 (or the pseudogene TRBV3-2) to TRBJ1-4; no definite D call. Sequencing was carried out using peripheral blood. Written as DNA, the CDR3 is TGTGCCAGCAGCCAAACGAGGGTGGATGAAAAACTGTTTTTT. This encodes CASSQTRVDEKLFF.